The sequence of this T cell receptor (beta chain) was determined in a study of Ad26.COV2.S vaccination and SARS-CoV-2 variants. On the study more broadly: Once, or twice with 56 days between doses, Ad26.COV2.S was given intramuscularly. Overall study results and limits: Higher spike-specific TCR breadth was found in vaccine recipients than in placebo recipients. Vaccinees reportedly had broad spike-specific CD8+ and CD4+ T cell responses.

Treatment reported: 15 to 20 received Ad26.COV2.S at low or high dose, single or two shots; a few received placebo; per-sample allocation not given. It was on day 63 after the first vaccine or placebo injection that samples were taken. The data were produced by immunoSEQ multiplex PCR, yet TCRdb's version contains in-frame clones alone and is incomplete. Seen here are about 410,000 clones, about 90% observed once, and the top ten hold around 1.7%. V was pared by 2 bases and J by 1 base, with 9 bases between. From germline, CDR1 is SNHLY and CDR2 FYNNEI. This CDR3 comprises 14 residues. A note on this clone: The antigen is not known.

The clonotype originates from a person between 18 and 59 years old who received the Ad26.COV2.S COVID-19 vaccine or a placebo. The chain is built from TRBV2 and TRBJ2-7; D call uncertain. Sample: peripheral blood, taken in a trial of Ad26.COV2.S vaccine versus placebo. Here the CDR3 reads CASSEMYGSYEQYF. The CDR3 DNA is TGTGCCAGCAGTGAAATGTACGGATCCTACGAGCAGTACTTC.